Each of the 26 T cell receptor beta chains below was sequenced from the same sample in a study of shared clonotypes between healthy human individuals (dated by TCRdb to the early 2020s). The library was generated by the immunoSEQ multiplex PCR assay. TCRdb holds this immuneACCESS table with in-frame rearrangements only. Some clones are missing; in checked studies, unresolved V genes explain under half, and the rest has no known cause. For this sample the table gives roughly 1.5 million clones, of which approximately 98% were detected only once. Clones ranked in the top ten supply about 0.42% of the sample. The sample was naive CD4+ T cells sorted from blood. What this sample's cell subset or site label stands for: CD45RA+ positively selected. These receptors were taken from a man in his thirties or forties in good health.

V gene TRBV19 combines with J gene TRBJ2-3; the match to TRBD2 covers 9 bases. V was pared by 5 bases and J by 5 bases, with 8 bases of the junction left unmatched. Per germline, CDR1 LNHDA and CDR2 SQIVND (reference sequence). The CDR3 length is 15 residues. CDR3 loop: CASSEAAGGIDTQYF. The CDR3 DNA sequence: TGTGCCAGTAGTGAGGCAGCGGGAGGAATAGATACGCAGTATTTT. Complete variable domain (other parts from reference TRBV19 and TRBJ2-3): DGGITQSPKYLFRKEGQNVTLSCEQNLNHDAMYWYRQDPGQGLRLIYYSQIVNDFQKGDIAEGYSVSREKKESFPLTVTSAQKNPTAFYLCASSEAAGGIDTQYFGPGTRLTVL.

The rearrangement uses TRBV5-1 and TRBJ2-7; D call uncertain. Looked up from germline, CDR1 is SGHRS and CDR2 is YFSETQ. The CDR3 has 14 residues. Trimming left V 5 bases short and J 2 bases short, with 14 bases between. The CDR3 is CASSLGRITYEQYF. DNA for the CDR3: TGCGCCAGCAGTTTAGGACGGATTACCTACGAGCAGTACTTC.

The sample holds one count of this clone. The chain carries TRBV7-2 and TRBJ2-1; 7 nucleotides line up with TRBD2. Germline loops: CDR1 SGHTA, CDR2 FQGNSA. The CDR3 runs 15 residues. The ends lost 4 bases at V and 0 bases at J; junction bases unmatched: 3. CDR3 DNA sequence: TGTGCCAGCAGCTCTAGCGGCGGCTCCTACAATGAGCAGTTCTTC. Protein product: CASSSSGGSYNEQFF.

J is TRBJ1-2 and V is TRBV9; weak D call: TRBD1 (5 bases). The CDR3 spans 14 residues. The V gene lost 4 bases and the J gene lost 4 bases, with 14 bases spanning the gap. CDR1 is SGDLS, CDR2 YYNGEE, per germline. CDR3 in DNA: TGTGCCAGCAGCCCGTCAGGGCAGTTCTATGGCTACACCTTC. Its protein product is CASSPSGQFYGYTF.

This chain links TRBV29-1 with TRBJ2-5; tentatively, D is TRBD1 (6 bases). V was cut by 7 bases and J by 4 bases, with 16 bases left in between. The CDR3 runs 13 residues. Germline V CDR1 and CDR2: SQVTM, ANQGSEA. CDR3 nucleotide sequence: TGCAGCGCCGGCTGGGGGCAGGCAGAGACCCAGTACTTC. Translation gives CSAGWGQAETQYF.

J is TRBJ1-2 and V is TRBV18, with D possibly TRBD1 on 5 matching bases. This CDR3 region has 13 residues. Germline CDR1 and CDR2: KGHSH and LQKENI. V lost 8 bases to trimming and J lost 6 bases, with 16 bases between them. The CDR3 sequence is CASPLPGADGYTF. In nucleotides, the CDR3 is TGTGCCAGCCCACTACCCGGGGCGGATGGCTACACCTTC.

The chain combines TRBV6-4 with TRBJ2-1, with D perhaps matching TRBD2 (5 bases). With 5 bases removed from V and 7 bases from J, the gap between germline ends came to 18 bases. CDR3 length: 15 amino acids. Germline V gives CDR1 MRHNA, CDR2 SNTAGT. CDR3 DNA: TGTGCCAGCAGTCACGCTCGGGGTAGAGGTAATGAGCAGTTCTTC. Encoded protein: CASSHARGRGNEQFF.

This clone was recorded once. V gene TRBV5-1 combines with J gene TRBJ2-7; 9 nucleotides agree with TRBD2. This CDR3 has 15 amino acids. CDR1 and CDR2 (germline): SGHRS, YFSETQ. The ends lost 3 bases at V and 2 bases at J; junction bases unmatched: 6. CDR3 loop: CASSYLTSGTYEQYF. CDR3 bases: TGCGCCAGCAGCTATCTGACTAGCGGAACCTACGAGCAGTACTTC.

V gene TRBV29-1 combines with J gene TRBJ2-7; 16 bases are a match to TRBD2. V shed 5 bases and J 4 bases; nucleotides not matched to a gene: 2. The CDR3 has 14 residues. Germline V gene sequence: CDR1 SQVTM, CDR2 ANQGSEA. CDR3 nucleotides: TGCAGCGTTCTGGGACTAGCGGGAGGGTACGAGCAGTACTTC. This gives the protein CSVLGLAGGYEQYF.

The chain joins TRBV4-3 to TRBJ2-7, with 7 bases lining up with TRBD2. The CDR3 covers 15 residues. After removal of 2 bases from V and 4 bases from J, the junction contained 8 bases not matched to a gene. CDR1 is LGHNA and CDR2 is YSLEER in the germline V gene. In DNA form, the CDR3 reads TGCGCCAGCAGCCAAACGGGACTACTGGGTTACGAGCAGTACTTC. It translates to CASSQTGLLGYEQYF.

The V gene is TRBV13, the J gene TRBJ2-3; D is ambiguous. The CDR3 covers 14 residues. The ends were cut back, 3 bases at V and 3 bases at J, with 10 bases in the middle. In germline, CDR1 is PRHDT, CDR2 FYEKMQ (reference sequence). The chain's CDR3 is CASSLETLTDTQYF. Here the CDR3 DNA reads TGTGCCAGCAGCTTGGAAACCCTAACAGATACGCAGTATTTT.

The rearrangement links TRBV2 to TRBJ1-1; no reliable D call. V was shortened by 8 bases and J by 4 bases, with 5 bases between the two germline ends. Germline V gene sequence: CDR1 SNHLY, CDR2 FYNNEI. The CDR3 is 10 amino acids. This CDR3 is CASGFTEAFF. The CDR3 coding sequence is TGTGCCAGCGGTTTCACTGAAGCTTTCTTT.

J is TRBJ2-6 and V is TRBV18; D is unclear. V was pared by 3 bases and J by 0 bases, with 6 bases between. The CDR3 runs to 15 residues. The V gene's germline CDR1 is KGHSH and CDR2 LQKENI. In DNA form, the CDR3 reads TGTGCCAGCTCACCCATTGGCTCTGGGGCCAACGTCCTGACTTTC. It translates to CASSPIGSGANVLTF.

The V and J genes are TRBV29-1 and TRBJ2-7; TRBD2 matches 10 bases. The CDR3 is 14 residues long. The V gene's germline CDR1 is SQVTM and CDR2 ANQGSEA. The ends lost 6 bases at V and 4 bases at J; junction bases unmatched: 9. The CDR3 loop reads CSVVAGGLGYEQYF. The CDR3 DNA is TGCAGCGTAGTAGCGGGAGGCCTCGGATACGAGCAGTACTTC.

On this clone: Other DNA sequences within the sample encode an identical CDR3. J is TRBJ2-1 and V is TRBV19; D not certain. CDR1 and CDR2 from the germline V gene are LNHDA and SQIVND (reference sequence). The V and J ends lost 6 bases and 7 bases respectively, with 10 bases between them. The CDR3 length is 12 residues. The CDR3 bases are TGTGCCAGTAGCAGAACGTCTAATGAGCAGTTCTTC. It specifies CASSRTSNEQFF.

The chain combines TRBV28 with TRBJ2-7; D perhaps matches TRBD2 (5 bases). V was trimmed by 2 bases and J by 1 base, leaving 12 bases between them. There are 15 residues in the CDR3. Germline V gene data show CDR1 as MDHEN and CDR2 as SYDVKM. The CDR3 loop reads CASSLPLGASYEQYF. CDR3 in DNA: TGTGCCAGCAGTTTACCCTTGGGAGCGTCCTACGAGCAGTACTTC.

The V and J genes are TRBV10-2 and TRBJ1-1; D gene ambiguous. From germline, CDR1 is WSHSY and CDR2 SAAADI. The CDR3 length is 13 residues. V dropped 1 base and J dropped 3 bases, with 6 bases sitting between them. In nucleotides, the CDR3 is TGCGCCAGCAGTGAGTTTGGGTACACTGAAGCTTTCTTT. Its translation: CASSEFGYTEAFF.

V usage is TRBV9 and J usage is TRBJ2-1; D is uncertain. Germline V gene lookup returns CDR1 SGDLS and CDR2 YYNGEE. The germline V and J ends were trimmed by 1 base and 8 bases, with 13 bases remaining between them. CDR3 length equals 14 residues. CDR3 sequence (DNA): TGTGCCAGCAGCGTACTTCAGTTTTCCCATGAGCAGTTCTTC. It is translated as CASSVLQFSHEQFF.

The V gene is TRBV5-4, the J gene TRBJ2-3; a possible D gene is TRBD1 (6 bases). In germline, CDR1 is SGHNT, CDR2 YYREEE (reference sequence). Trimming removed 3 bases from V and 5 bases from J, with 10 bases in between. The CDR3 is 13 amino acids. CDR3 sequence (DNA): TGTGCCAGCAGCTCACAGGGTGGAGATACGCAGTATTTT. This gives the protein CASSSQGGDTQYF.

The chain recombines TRBV5-1 with TRBJ1-2; 8 positions match TRBD1. Germline V gene sequence: CDR1 SGHRS, CDR2 YFSETQ. Losses at the gene ends were 0 bases for V and 8 bases for J; bases not matched to a gene: 12. The CDR3 length is 16 residues. In nucleotides, the CDR3 is TGCGCCAGCAGCTTGGGTTCGGACAGGGCCGTTCGGGGCTACACCTTC. This encodes CASSLGSDRAVRGYTF.

This clone was detected once. The V gene is TRBV11-2, the J gene TRBJ2-7; perhaps TRBD2 as D (6 bases). The CDR3 runs 13 residues. V lost 5 bases and J 4 bases, leaving 12 bases between the germline ends. The germline V gene encodes CDR1 SGHAT and CDR2 FQNNGV. The CDR3 sequence is CASSPLGRYEQYF. CDR3 in DNA: TGTGCCAGCAGCCCCCTCGGGAGATACGAGCAGTACTTC.

The chain combines TRBV28 with TRBJ2-2; unclear D gene. With 6 bases removed from V and 0 bases from J, the gap between germline ends came to 11 bases. Germline CDR1 MDHEN, CDR2 SYDVKM. This CDR3 comprises 15 residues. The CDR3 DNA is TGTGCCAGCAGGTCCACAATCCCGAACACCGGGGAGCTGTTTTTT. The encoded protein is CASRSTIPNTGELFF. Based on the CDR3 plus reference TRBV28 and TRBJ2-2, the full variable domain is DVKVTQSSRYLVKRTGEKVFLECVQDMDHENMFWYRQDPGLGLRLIYFSYDVKMKEKGDIPEGYSVSREKKERFSLILESASTNQTSMYLCASRSTIPNTGELFFGEGSRLTVL.

The V gene is TRBV29-1, the J gene TRBJ2-3, with 7 nucleotides matching TRBD1. CDR3 length: 14 residues. Unmatched junction bases numbered 6, after V lost 6 bases and J lost 0 bases. The V gene's germline CDR1 is SQVTM and CDR2 ANQGSEA. The CDR3 spells CSVRTGSSTDTQYF. The DNA for the CDR3 is TGCAGCGTCCGGACAGGTTCGAGCACAGATACGCAGTATTTT.

The chain recombines TRBV30 with TRBJ1-1; a weak D match, TRBD1 (5 bases). V lost 7 bases and J 10 bases, leaving 16 bases between the germline ends. From germline, CDR1 is GTSNPN and CDR2 SVGIG (reference sequence). CDR3 length: 11 amino acids. The CDR3 DNA reads as TGTGCCTCAAACCAAGGGGTCCGAGCTTTCTTT. Amino acids: CASNQGVRAFF. The full variable domain, completed using reference TRBV30 and TRBJ1-1, is SQTIHQWPATLVQPVGSPLSLECTVEGTSNPNLYWYRQAAGRGLQLLFYSVGIGQISSEVPQNLSASRPQDRQFILSSKKLLLSDSGFYLCASNQGVRAFFGQGTRLTVV.

The V and J genes are TRBV4-1 and TRBJ2-1; D call uncertain. Trimming removed 4 bases at V and 0 bases at J, with 19 bases between. The CDR3 contains 18 residues. Germline values: CDR1 MGHRA, CDR2 YSYEKL. CDR3 protein: CASSPSFQSSRSYNEQFF. In DNA form, the CDR3 reads TGCGCCAGCAGCCCTTCATTTCAGTCATCCCGCTCCTACAATGAGCAGTTCTTC.

V usage is TRBV18 and J usage is TRBJ1-2; 9 nucleotides line up with TRBD1. The CDR3 sequence is 14 residues long. V lost 4 bases to trimming and J lost 6 bases; unmatched junction nucleotides: 6. Germline assignment: CDR1 KGHSH and CDR2 LQKENI. This CDR3 reads CASSLGQGIDGYTF. The CDR3 coding sequence is TGTGCCAGCTCACTTGGACAGGGGATCGATGGCTACACCTTC.